One T cell receptor (beta chain) is described in this entry. The antigen remains undetermined. Profiled with immunoSEQ multiplex PCR; TCRdb holds only in-frame clones, not every one. The sample comprises more than 2,000,000 clones, approximately 90% of which are singletons, and around 0.14% rests with the top ten. The data were taken from a study of shared clonotypes between healthy human individuals. Notes on the study in general: Several donors showed sharing of about 4.7% of naive CD4 clonotypes.

The CDR3 has 14 residues. Germline assignment: CDR1 SGHRS and CDR2 YFSETQ. The germline V and J ends were trimmed by 4 bases and 2 bases, with 12 bases remaining between them. Sequencing used naive CD4+ T cells sorted from blood. Sample subset: CD45RA+ positively selected. J is TRBJ1-2 and V is TRBV5-1, with a weak D call TRBD1 (5 bases). This clonotype was sampled from a man younger than 30 in good health. CDR3 in amino acids: CASSLPGENYGYTF. The CDR3 DNA sequence: TGCGCCAGCAGCCTTCCGGGGGAGAACTATGGCTACACCTTC. Using reference TRBV5-1 and TRBJ1-2 for the parts outside the CDR3, the full variable domain is KAGVTQTPRYLIKTRGQQVTLSCSPISGHRSVSWYQQTPGQGLQFLFEYFSETQRNKGNFPGRFSGRQFSNSRSEMNVSTLELGDSALYLCASSLPGENYGYTFGSGTRLTVV.